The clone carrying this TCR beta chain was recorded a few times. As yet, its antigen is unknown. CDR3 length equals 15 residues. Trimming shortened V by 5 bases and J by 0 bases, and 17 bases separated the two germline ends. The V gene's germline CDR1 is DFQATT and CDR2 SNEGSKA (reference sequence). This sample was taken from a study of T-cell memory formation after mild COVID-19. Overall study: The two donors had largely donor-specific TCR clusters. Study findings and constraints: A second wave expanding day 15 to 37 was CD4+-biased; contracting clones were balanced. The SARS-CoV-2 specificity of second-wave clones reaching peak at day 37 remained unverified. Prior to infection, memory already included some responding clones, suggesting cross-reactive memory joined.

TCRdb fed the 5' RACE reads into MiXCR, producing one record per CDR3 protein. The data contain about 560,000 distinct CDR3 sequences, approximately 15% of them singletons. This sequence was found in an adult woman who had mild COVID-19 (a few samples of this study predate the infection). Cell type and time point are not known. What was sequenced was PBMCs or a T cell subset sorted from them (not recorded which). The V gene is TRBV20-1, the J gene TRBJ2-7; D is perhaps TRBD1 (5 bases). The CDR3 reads CSARTGAAHSYEQYF. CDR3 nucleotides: TGCAGTGCTCGAACTGGGGCAGCACACTCCTACGAGCAGTACTTC.